A selection of T cell receptor beta chains follows, all from one sample in a study of blood T cell repertoires in COVID-19. TCRdb's copy holds only in-frame clones and misses some; the assay was immunoSEQ multiplex PCR. The table lists under 150,000 clones, 90% of them singletons, with roughly 1.9% in the top ten. Sequencing was carried out using peripheral blood. The receptors derive from a human donor with active COVID-19. The donor label of this sample is uncertain. Both conserved end residues are part of each CDR3. Each record gives: J gene, CDR3 length, D gene, clone size, V gene, CDR3 DNA, CDR3 protein. The D gene is left open where the match is weak. Not all rows give a size; the values are once, few, many and, for expanded clones, a class.

TRBJ2-7,11,.,.,TRBV3-1/TRBV3-2,TGTGCCAGCAGCTCTCTCTACGAGCAGTACTTC,CASSSLYEQYF
TRBJ1-2,13,TRBD1,.,TRBV19,TGTGCCAGTAGTATGACAGGGTACTCTGGCTACACCTTC,CASSMTGYSGYTF
TRBJ1-1,13,.,.,TRBV28,TGTGCCAGCAGTTACAGGGAGAACACTGAAGCTTTCTTT,CASSYRENTEAFF
TRBJ1-1,16,TRBD1,.,TRBV13,TGTGCCAGCAGGGCAGACAGGGGGCGGGCGAACACTGAAGCTTTCTTT,CASRADRGRANTEAFF
TRBJ1-2,16,TRBD1,.,TRBV4-3,TGCGCCAGCAGCCAAGATACAGGGGGGAACTACTATGGCTACACCTTC,CASSQDTGGNYYGYTF
TRBJ2-5,15,TRBD2,.,TRBV10-1,TGCGCCAGCAGTGAAATCGGACTAGAGAAAGAGACCCAGTACTTC,CASSEIGLEKETQYF
TRBJ1-2,14,.,once,TRBV7-2,TGTGCCAGCAGCCGCCGGAGACAGGCTGACGGCTACACCTTC,CASSRRRQADGYTF
TRBJ1-2,15,.,.,TRBV5-4,TGTGCCAGCAGCCAGACAGCGCACCAATTCTATGGCTACACCTTC,CASSQTAHQFYGYTF
TRBJ2-2,13,.,.,TRBV7-8,TGTGCCAGCAGCTTAGAACAACGCGGGGAGCTGTTTTTT,CASSLEQRGELFF
TRBJ2-7,14,.,.,TRBV11-2,TGTGCCAGCAGCTTAGGCACAGGGACCTACGAGCAGTACTTC,CASSLGTGTYEQYF
TRBJ1-2,15,.,.,TRBV5-3,TGTGCCATACCCTGGGGGTCCGGGGGACGTTACGGCTACACCTTC,CAIPWGSGGRYGYTF
TRBJ2-3,13,.,.,TRBV12-3/TRBV12-4,TGTGCCACCCAGTTCCCCCTCACAGATACGCAGTATTTT,CATQFPLTDTQYF
TRBJ2-2,17,.,.,TRBV18,TGTGCCAGCTCACCACTCCAGCGTACTCTGGATACCGGGGAGCTGTTTTTT,CASSPLQRTLDTGELFF
TRBJ1-6,17,TRBD1,.,TRBV5-1,TGCGCCAGCAGCTTGGCCGACAGGGGGATCCTGAATTCACCCCTCCACTTT,CASSLADRGILNSPLHF
TRBJ2-2,17,TRBD2,once,TRBV6-2/TRBV6-3,TGTGCCAGCAGTTACAAAATGGCGGGGGGGCCCACCGGGGAGCTGTTTTTT,CASSYKMAGGPTGELFF
TRBJ1-2,15,.,.,TRBV7-2,TGTGCCAGCAGCTTATTGATGGCAGGGAACTATGGCTACACCTTC,CASSLLMAGNYGYTF
TRBJ2-5,15,.,.,TRBV5-1,TGCGCCAGCAGCTTGGGGACAGACTATCAAGAGACCCAGTACTTC,CASSLGTDYQETQYF
TRBJ2-7,12,TRBD2,.,TRBV7-6,TGTGCCAGCAGCTTAAGCGGGAACGAGCAGTACTTC,CASSLSGNEQYF
TRBJ2-7,16,TRBD2,.,TRBV18,TGTGCCAGCTCACCACCCAAGGCGGGGGTATCCTACGAGCAGTACTTC,CASSPPKAGVSYEQYF
TRBJ2-1,18,TRBD2,.,TRBV7-8,TGTGCCAGCAGCCCCAATCGTGGTCCTAGCGGGGGGACGGGTGAGCAGTTCTTC,CASSPNRGPSGGTGEQFF
TRBJ2-2,16,.,.,TRBV5-1,TGCGCCAGCAGCTTGGTCATCCCTAGGGGGACCGGGGAGCTGTTTTTT,CASSLVIPRGTGELFF
TRBJ2-1,15,TRBD1,once,TRBV5-4,TGTGCCAGCAGCTTAGGGACAGCACCCTACAATGAGCAGTTCTTC,CASSLGTAPYNEQFF
TRBJ1-2,12,.,.,TRBV6-5,TGTGCCAACCGGAGCGGGGGCCATGGCTACACCTTC,CANRSGGHGYTF
TRBJ2-1,15,TRBD2,.,TRBV19,TGTGCCACTAGCGGGGGGCCAGGGGTTTACAATGAGCAGTTCTTC,CATSGGPGVYNEQFF